Below are 31 T cell receptor beta chains sequenced from a single sample in a study of T cell repertoires in cytomegalovirus infection. In TCRdb, the reads were re-called with MiXCR into one record per CDR3 protein. The table includes about 700,000 distinct CDR3 sequences, around a third detected once. These receptors are not linked to any known antigen. Specimen: cultured PBMCs, collected from culture after CMV antigen stimulation. The source of these receptors is a human donor in good health (CMV status not recorded). Some clones in this sample may be carry-over from other donors' samples.

In this sample, this clonotype turned up many times. The chain joins TRBV7-2 to TRBJ2-7; D tentatively reads TRBD1 or TRBD2 (6 bases each). The V end lost 2 bases, the J end lost 4 bases, and 12 bases lay between the germline ends. CDR1 is SGHTA, CDR2 FQGNSA, per germline. The CDR3 covers 14 residues. CDR3 sequence (DNA): TGTGCCAGCAGCTTATCGCTAGGGGGGTACGAGCAGTACTTC. It translates to CASSLSLGGYEQYF. Variable domain in full (rest from reference TRBV7-2 and TRBJ2-7): GAGVSQSPSNKVTEKGKDVELRCDPISGHTALYWYRQSLGQGLEFLIYFQGNSAPDKSGLPSDRFSAERTGGSVSTLTIQRTQQEDSAVYLCASSLSLGGYEQYFGPGTRLTVT.

The chain joins TRBV5-1 to TRBJ1-1; D is unresolved. Germline V gene sequence: CDR1 SGHRS, CDR2 YFSETQ. V shed 0 bases and J shed 0 bases, with 6 bases lying between them. This CDR3 contains 14 residues. The CDR3 sequence is CASSLGFMNTEAFF. Here the CDR3 DNA reads TGCGCCAGCAGCTTGGGATTTATGAACACTGAAGCTTTCTTT.

The V gene is TRBV7-9, the J gene TRBJ2-5; 9 bases fit TRBD1. This CDR3 region has 15 residues. With V trimmed by 5 bases and J by 5 bases, 9 bases remained unmatched. Germline CDR1 and CDR2: SEHNR and FQNEAQ (reference sequence). The CDR3 reads CASSLLGQGTETQYF. In DNA form, the CDR3 reads TGTGCCAGCAGCCTGCTGGGACAGGGTACCGAGACCCAGTACTTC.

The chain uses TRBV15 and TRBJ1-6; a weak D match, TRBD1 (5 bases). Germline V gives CDR1 LNHNV, CDR2 YYDKDF (reference sequence). The germline V and J ends were trimmed by 7 bases and 9 bases, with 16 bases remaining between them. The CDR3 has 14 amino acids. The CDR3 nucleotides read TGTGCCACCACCCCCGGGACTGCTGGTTCACCCCTCCACTTT. Amino acids: CATTPGTAGSPLHF.

This clonotype turned up a few times. The rearrangement uses TRBV12-3 or TRBV12-4 and TRBJ1-2; D gene unclear. Trimming left V 8 bases short and J 6 bases short, with 19 bases between. The CDR3 is 14 amino acids. The CDR3 is CASFPVGGENGYTF. CDR3 nucleotides: TGTGCCAGCTTTCCTGTAGGCGGGGAGAATGGCTACACCTTC.

This clonotype was counted only a few times. CDR3 residues: CASSQFYGQGEGSYEQYF. The CDR3 DNA reads as TGTGCCAGCAGCCAATTCTACGGACAGGGCGAAGGATCCTACGAGCAGTACTTC. This chain connects TRBV6-1 to TRBJ2-7; TRBD1 matches at 8 bases. Germline V gene lookup returns CDR1 MNHNS and CDR2 SASEGT. J was trimmed by 1 base and V by 6 bases; bases with no gene match: 17. The CDR3 runs to 18 residues.

V and J are TRBV5-4 and TRBJ1-4; D is possibly TRBD1 (5 bases). Germline CDR1 SGHNT, CDR2 YYREEE (reference sequence). This CDR3 has 14 amino acids. The V end was cut by 4 bases, the J end by 5 bases, with 12 bases between. DNA of the CDR3: TGTGCCAGCAGCATTGGGCAGGGAAATGAAAAACTGTTTTTT. This gives the protein CASSIGQGNEKLFF.

Only a few counts were recorded for this clonotype. The chain combines TRBV7-2 with TRBJ1-1; D gene unclear. CDR3 length: 14 residues. Trimming shortened V by 0 bases and J by 7 bases, and 12 bases separated the two germline ends. Germline lookup yields CDR1 SGHTA and CDR2 FQGNSA. The CDR3 loop is CASSLAPSRGEAFF. The CDR3 region has the DNA TGTGCCAGCAGCTTAGCGCCCAGCCGCGGTGAAGCTTTCTTT.

The sample holds a few counts of this clonotype. This chain joins TRBV5-6 and TRBJ1-2; 7 bases are shared with TRBD1. Trimming took 4 bases from V and 4 from J; bases not matched to a gene: 7. Germline V CDR1 and CDR2: SGHDT, YYEEEE. The CDR3 length is 14 residues. CDR3 residues: CASSPDRRSYGYTF. In nucleotides, the CDR3 is TGTGCCAGCAGCCCGGACAGGAGATCCTATGGCTACACCTTC.

This clonotype was found many times. V gene TRBV12-3 or TRBV12-4 combines with J gene TRBJ1-5, with no clear D. This CDR3 spans 12 amino acids. V was pared by 3 bases and J by 6 bases, with 6 bases between. DNA of the CDR3: TGTGCCAGCAGTTTTGGCTTTCAGCCCCAGCATTTT. Translated: CASSFGFQPQHF.

The V call is TRBV4-1, the J call TRBJ1-1; D is uncertain. V dropped 4 bases and J dropped 0 bases, with 24 bases sitting between them. The CDR3 sequence is 19 residues long. From germline, CDR1 is MGHRA and CDR2 YSYEKL. CDR3 protein: CASSRPQGGGRIMNTEAFF. CDR3 nucleotides: TGCGCCAGCAGCCGTCCTCAAGGCGGAGGACGGATTATGAACACTGAAGCTTTCTTT.

At least ten counts were recorded for this clonotype. The chain combines TRBV7-2 with TRBJ2-1; TRBD1 aligns across 7 bases. V lost 4 bases to trimming and J lost 2 bases; unmatched junction nucleotides: 5. Germline assignment: CDR1 SGHTA and CDR2 FQGNSA. The CDR3 spans 15 residues. CDR3 residues: CASSSDRVPYNEQFF. CDR3 bases: TGTGCCAGCAGCTCAGACAGGGTCCCCTACAATGAGCAGTTCTTC.

This clonotype occurred many times. J is TRBJ1-1 and V is TRBV7-2, with 7 nucleotides matching TRBD1. The CDR3 loop spans 16 amino acids. V lost 0 bases, J lost 2 bases, and 6 bases stayed unmatched. The V gene's germline CDR1 is SGHTA and CDR2 FQGNSA. For the CDR3, the DNA is TGTGCCAGCAGCTTAGCGTCGACAGGGTCCAACACTGAAGCTTTCTTT. This encodes CASSLASTGSNTEAFF.

This chain uses TRBV7-8 with TRBJ2-1; 11 bases map to TRBD2. The V gene's germline CDR1 is SGHVS and CDR2 FQNEAQ. Losses at the gene ends were 1 base for V and 9 bases for J; bases not matched to a gene: 8. The CDR3 contains 16 residues. This CDR3 is CASSLGVSGRAAEQFF. In nucleotides, the CDR3 is TGTGCCAGCAGCTTAGGCGTTAGCGGGAGGGCCGCTGAGCAGTTCTTC.

This clonotype has just a few counts. The chain carries TRBV6-2 or TRBV6-3 and TRBJ2-5; D is unresolved. Germline assignment: CDR1 MNHEY and CDR2 SVGEGT. The CDR3 is made up of 16 amino acids. The V end was cut by 6 bases, the J end by 5 bases, with 22 bases between. The CDR3 is CASRKELDSFKETQYF. As DNA, the CDR3 is TGTGCCAGCAGGAAAGAATTAGATTCGTTCAAGGAGACCCAGTACTTC.

V and J are TRBV12-3 or TRBV12-4 and TRBJ2-3, with D tentatively TRBD2 (6 bases). This CDR3 comprises 15 residues. V was trimmed by 7 bases and J by 0 bases, leaving 14 bases between them. The CDR3 spells CASTLRGGSTDTQYF. The CDR3 DNA sequence: TGTGCCAGCACCTTACGGGGAGGTAGCACAGATACGCAGTATTTT.

This clonotype has only a few counts. V usage is TRBV6-1 and J usage is TRBJ1-6, with D perhaps matching TRBD1 (5 bases). Germline values: CDR1 MNHNS, CDR2 SASEGT. Trimming took off 6 bases at V and 15 bases at J, with 18 bases between the two ends. The CDR3 spans 13 residues. CDR3 bases: TGTGCCAGCAGCGGGGGAGGCTTGAATGTCCTCCACTTT. Protein: CASSGGGLNVLHF.

The V gene is TRBV20-1, the J gene TRBJ2-1, with 11 positions matching TRBD2. The V segment lost 5 bases and the J segment 8 bases; nucleotides outside the gene matches: 14. The V gene's germline CDR1 is DFQATT and CDR2 SNEGSKA (reference sequence). This CDR3 contains 16 residues. The CDR3 region has the DNA TGCAGTGCTTCTTTTACCGGAACTAGCGGGGGATATGAGCAGTTCTTC. This codes for CSASFTGTSGGYEQFF.

The chain couples TRBV6-1 to TRBJ2-3; D might be TRBD1 (5 bases). Germline CDR1 and CDR2: MNHNS and SASEGT. V dropped 6 bases and J dropped 7 bases, with 20 bases sitting between them. The CDR3 extends over 15 amino acids. CDR3 residues: CASSLERQPAYTQYF. In DNA, the CDR3 is TGTGCCAGCAGCCTTGAACGACAGCCCGCGTATACGCAGTATTTT.

J is TRBJ1-2 and V is TRBV12-3 or TRBV12-4; D gene uncertain. The CDR3 is 13 amino acids. V was cut by 1 base and J by 3 bases, with 6 bases left in between. CDR3 residues: CASSLVSDYGYTF. CDR3 sequence (DNA): TGTGCCAGCAGTTTAGTCTCGGACTATGGCTACACCTTC.

The V gene is TRBV12-3 or TRBV12-4, the J gene TRBJ2-1; TRBD2 aligns across 13 bases. V shed 5 bases and J 2 bases; nucleotides not matched to a gene: 6. The length of the CDR3 is 17 residues. CDR3 bases: TGTGCCAGCAGTCCTAGGACTAGCGGGGGCCCCTACAATGAGCAGTTCTTC. Amino acid sequence: CASSPRTSGGPYNEQFF.

The table lists this clonotype with a few counts. V usage is TRBV10-3 and J usage is TRBJ2-1; D remains ambiguous. CDR3 length: 15 amino acids. The germline V gene encodes CDR1 ENHRY and CDR2 SYGVKD. V lost 2 bases and J 4 bases, leaving 12 bases between the germline ends. As DNA, the CDR3 is TGTGCCATCAGTGAGGTTCCCCAGTCGTACAATGAGCAGTTCTTC. Residues: CAISEVPQSYNEQFF.

This clonotype has only one observation. The V call is TRBV12-3 or TRBV12-4, the J call TRBJ1-2; D gene ambiguous. Between the trimmed V and J ends, which lost 5 bases and 8 bases, there was a span of 12 bases. This CDR3 is 12 amino acids long. CDR3 nucleotide sequence: TGTGCCAGCAGTATCGCGGATGGCGGCTACACCTTC. It is translated as CASSIADGGYTF.

In its sample, this clonotype was seen many times. Its ends do not fully match the called genes, so a read error is possible. The V and J genes are TRBV7-2 and TRBJ2-1; no clear D gene. CDR3 size: 13 residues. In germline, CDR1 is SGHTA, CDR2 FQGNSA. In DNA form, the CDR3 reads TGTGCCAGCAGCCTAAACTCCCACAATGAGCAGTTCTTC. Amino acid sequence: CASSLNSHNEQFF.

This clonotype showed up many times. The chain employs TRBV7-2 and TRBJ2-7; D is uncertain. The CDR3 contains 17 residues. Germline V lookup: CDR1 SGHTA, CDR2 FQGNSA. Deletions cut 1 base from V and 2 bases from J, with 18 bases between. CDR3 bases: TGTGCCAGCAGCTTAGGTGGTGGTACGGCCTTAACCTACGAGCAGTACTTC. It specifies CASSLGGGTALTYEQYF.

The V gene is TRBV7-2, the J gene TRBJ2-5; 8 nucleotides line up with TRBD1. This CDR3 contains 14 residues. Trimming at V came to 7 bases and at J to 5 bases, leaving 9 bases not matched to a gene. Germline CDR1 and CDR2: SGHTA and FQGNSA. CDR3 residues: CASNLGQGGETQYF. The CDR3 DNA reads as TGTGCCAGCAATCTCGGACAGGGCGGGGAGACCCAGTACTTC.

This clonotype occurred a few times. The V gene is TRBV2, the J gene TRBJ2-1, with D possibly matching TRBD2 (6 bases). Trimming left V 7 bases short and J 9 bases short, with 19 bases between. The CDR3 extends over 14 amino acids. Germline values: CDR1 SNHLY, CDR2 FYNNEI. For the CDR3, the DNA is TGTGCCAGCACCCCTACCGGAGGGCGGGGTGAGCAGTTCTTC. This translates into CASTPTGGRGEQFF.

This clonotype was seen more than once but under ten times. The V call is TRBV28, the J call TRBJ1-2; no clear D gene. From germline, CDR1 is MDHEN and CDR2 SYDVKM. The CDR3 runs 13 residues. The ends were cut back, 3 bases at V and 3 bases at J, with 8 bases in the middle. The chain's CDR3 is CASSLNTDYGYTF. The CDR3, as DNA: TGTGCCAGCAGTTTGAACACCGACTATGGCTACACCTTC.

This clonotype was recorded a few times. This sequence joins TRBV6-1 and TRBJ1-1; the D is unclear. The CDR3 length is 10 residues. Germline V gene data show CDR1 as MNHNS and CDR2 as SASEGT. The V end was cut by 4 bases, the J end by 10 bases, with 7 bases between. CDR3 amino acids: CASSARGAFF. The CDR3, as DNA: TGTGCCAGCAGTGCCCGAGGAGCTTTCTTT.

This clonotype was seen only a few times. J is TRBJ2-2 and V is TRBV7-9; D may be TRBD1 or TRBD2 (6 bases each). Trimming took off 5 bases at V and 0 bases at J, with 13 bases between the two ends. The CDR3 length is 16 residues. CDR1 SEHNR and CDR2 FQNEAQ come from the germline V gene (reference sequence). The CDR3 protein is CASSPAGGPNTGELFF. CDR3 nucleotide sequence: TGTGCCAGCAGCCCCGCTGGGGGGCCGAACACCGGGGAGCTGTTTTTT.

This chain connects TRBV6-1 to TRBJ2-7; 10 positions agree with TRBD1. Trimming at V came to 5 bases and at J to 4 bases, leaving 8 bases not matched to a gene. The CDR3 runs to 15 residues. CDR1 and CDR2 (germline): MNHNS, SASEGT. As DNA, the CDR3 is TGTGCCAGCAGTCAGCCCGGGACAGGGGAATACGAGCAGTACTTC. It specifies CASSQPGTGEYEQYF.